This T cell receptor beta chain was sequenced for a study of cytomegalovirus exposure and HLA in healthy donors. Study-level findings and limits: In a later analysis, CMV-associated beta chains were mostly HLA-associated, it appeared. In vitro, a few CMV-associated chains proved specific for CMV antigens.

Vbeta (60) and Jbeta (13) primers were used in the PCR. Clones were read by immunoSEQ multiplex PCR, and TCRdb kept only the in-frame ones, dropping some. The data show about 98,000 clones, about 81% seen once. With regard to this clone: Antigen unknown.

Germline-derived CDR1 and CDR2 are MDHEN and SYDVKM. The CDR3 loop spans 12 amino acids. Trimming took off 5 bases at V and 5 bases at J, with 9 bases between the two ends. V and J are TRBV28 and TRBJ2-5; D is ambiguous. Material: PBMCs. This clonotype was obtained from a man in his forties in good health and CMV-seronegative. The DNA for the CDR3 is TGTGCCAGCAGTCTGGTGCGGGAGACCCAGTACTTC. Translated, it gives CASSLVRETQYF.